The 13 T cell receptor beta chains listed next were all sequenced from one sample in a study of blood T cell repertoires in COVID-19. Some clones are missing from TCRdb's copy, which holds only in-frame ones; the method was immunoSEQ multiplex PCR. Among 55,000 to 90,000 clones listed, 70% to 90% were seen once. The source material was peripheral blood. The receptors originated from a man between 65 and 79 years old with active COVID-19.

This chain connects TRBV10-3 to TRBJ2-5; a weak D match, TRBD1 (7 bases). Germline-derived CDR1 and CDR2 are ENHRY and SYGVKD. The V end was cut by 6 bases, the J end by 5 bases, with 13 bases between. The CDR3 spans 13 residues. Here the CDR3 DNA reads TGTGCCATCAGGCGGGACAGATGGGAGACCCAGTACTTC. This codes for CAIRRDRWETQYF.

The chain carries TRBV7-2 and TRBJ1-6; D perhaps matches TRBD1 (5 bases). From germline, CDR1 is SGHTA and CDR2 FQGNSA. The CDR3 length is 15 residues. The germline V and J ends were trimmed by 1 base and 9 bases, with 13 bases remaining between them. CDR3 DNA sequence: TGTGCCAGCAGCTTAGTGGCGGCGGGGGGTTCACCCCTCCACTTT. The encoded protein is CASSLVAAGGSPLHF.

The chain uses TRBV7-2 and TRBJ2-7; D is perhaps TRBD1 (7 bases). V lost 4 bases to trimming and J lost 5 bases, with 18 bases between them. The CDR3 has 15 residues. Germline V gene data show CDR1 as SGHTA and CDR2 as FQGNSA. CDR3 DNA sequence: TGTGCCAGCAGCTCCCAGGGGGGAGTCGGCGACGAGCAGTACTTC. It yields the protein CASSSQGGVGDEQYF.

V usage is TRBV5-4 and J usage is TRBJ1-1; D is unresolved. The CDR3 is 14 amino acids. Germline V lookup: CDR1 SGHNT, CDR2 YYREEE (reference sequence). The V end was cut by 0 bases, the J end by 4 bases, with 10 bases between. The DNA of the CDR3 is TGTGCCAGCAGCTTGGGAGTCCCGGGCACTGAAGCTTTCTTT. Protein sequence: CASSLGVPGTEAFF.

J is TRBJ2-7 and V is TRBV7-2; D may be TRBD1 (5 bases). From germline, CDR1 is SGHTA and CDR2 FQGNSA. The CDR3 has 13 residues. Deletions cut 1 base from V and 9 bases from J, with 13 bases between. Here the CDR3 reads CASSLEGPVGQYF. The CDR3 bases are TGTGCCAGCAGCTTAGAGGGGCCCGTGGGGCAGTACTTC.

The chain has TRBV11-2 and TRBJ2-1; 7 bases fit TRBD1. The CDR3 length is 13 residues. Germline lookup yields CDR1 SGHAT and CDR2 FQNNGV. V lost 8 bases, J lost 0 bases, and 1 base stayed unmatched. CDR3 protein: CASQGVSYNEQFF. The CDR3, as DNA: TGTGCCAGCCAGGGGGTCTCCTACAATGAGCAGTTCTTC.

The chain has TRBV28 and TRBJ1-4; 8 bases are shared with TRBD1. CDR1 is MDHEN, CDR2 SYDVKM, per germline. The CDR3 sequence is 13 residues long. V trimming: 6 bases; J trimming: 12 bases; junction bases outside the gene matches: 9. DNA of the CDR3: TGTGCCAGCAGCCCCCAGGGGGCGCGGGAACTGTTTTTT. Translation: CASSPQGARELFF. Filled out from reference TRBV28 and TRBJ1-4, the complete variable domain reads DVKVTQSSRYLVKRTGEKVFLECVQDMDHENMFWYRQDPGLGLRLIYFSYDVKMKEKGDIPEGYSVSREKKERFSLILESASTNQTSMYLCASSPQGARELFFGSGTQLSVL.

The rearrangement links TRBV19 to TRBJ1-1; D is perhaps TRBD1 (5 bases). Trimming stripped 7 bases from V and 1 base from J, with 10 bases between. Per the germline V gene, CDR1 is LNHDA and CDR2 is SQIVND (reference sequence). This CDR3 has 13 residues. The CDR3 loop reads CASTATGNTEAFF. In DNA, the CDR3 is TGTGCCAGTACCGCCACAGGGAACACTGAAGCTTTCTTT.

This clone came up once. The chain links TRBV6-5 to TRBJ2-5, with D possibly matching TRBD1 (6 bases). Germline-derived CDR1 and CDR2 are MNHEY and SVGAGI. The CDR3 covers 12 residues. V lost 6 bases, J lost 2 bases, and 7 bases lay in between. Written as DNA, the CDR3 is TGTGCCAGCAGCAGGGGTCAAGAGACCCAGTACTTC. It is translated as CASSRGQETQYF.

In DNA form, the CDR3 reads TGTGCCAGCAGCGTAGGAGGGGCGGGAGGGCCTGCAGATACGCAGTATTTT. It translates to CASSVGGAGGPADTQYF. The genes are TRBV9 and TRBJ2-3; 9 bases line up with TRBD2. The CDR3 runs to 17 residues. Germline V gives CDR1 SGDLS, CDR2 YYNGEE. Trimming removed 0 bases from V and 4 bases from J; junction bases left unmatched: 9.

The V call is TRBV15, the J call TRBJ1-3; D remains unclear. Germline CDR1 LNHNV, CDR2 YYDKDF (reference sequence). V shed 6 bases and J shed 3 bases, with 6 bases lying between them. The CDR3 is 12 amino acids. The CDR3 protein is CATRAHGNTIYF. CDR3 nucleotides: TGTGCCACCAGAGCTCATGGAAACACCATATATTTT.

The chain joins TRBV6-2 or TRBV6-3 to TRBJ2-7; TRBD2 aligns across 12 bases. The CDR3 has 14 amino acids. CDR1 and CDR2 from the germline V gene are MNHEY and SVGEGT. Losses at the gene ends were 6 bases for V and 6 bases for J; bases not matched to a gene: 6. The CDR3 loop reads CASRPSGRGGEQYF. CDR3 in DNA: TGTGCCAGCAGACCTAGCGGGAGGGGGGGCGAGCAGTACTTC.

The chain couples TRBV5-4 to TRBJ2-7, with TRBD2 matching 7 bases. The germline gives CDR1 SGHNT, CDR2 YYREEE (reference sequence). The CDR3 has 13 residues. After removal of 0 bases from V and 4 bases from J, the junction contained 1 base not matched to a gene. CDR3 sequence: CASSLGGGYEQYF. The DNA for the CDR3 is TGTGCCAGCAGCTTGGGGGGGGGATACGAGCAGTACTTC.